One and the same sample provided the 9 T cell receptor beta chains below, sequenced in a study of T cell repertoires in cytomegalovirus infection. TCRdb reprocessed the reads via MiXCR and lists one record per CDR3 protein. The sample gives around 180,000 distinct CDR3 sequences, roughly 19% of which show up once; around 3.1% is in the top ten. The sequenced sample was PBMCs. The receptors here all came from a human donor in good health (CMV status not recorded). Some clones in this sample may be carry-over from other donors' samples.

V usage is TRBV28 and J usage is TRBJ1-4, with D possibly TRBD1 on 5 matching bases. V lost 5 bases and J lost 3, with 13 bases in between. This CDR3 is 15 amino acids long. The germline CDR1 and CDR2 sequences are MDHEN and SYDVKM. The CDR3 loop reads CASSPAGPPNEKLFF. The CDR3 DNA is TGTGCCAGCAGTCCCGCAGGGCCCCCTAATGAAAAACTGTTTTTT.

Turning to this clonotype: A much more abundant neighbour one base away suggests this may be a read error. The gene calls are TRBV7-2 and TRBJ2-5; 8 bases agree with TRBD2. CDR1 is SGHTA, CDR2 FQGNSA, per germline. The CDR3 is 16 amino acids. Trimming removed 3 bases from V and 2 bases from J; junction bases left unmatched: 8. The DNA for the CDR3 is TGTGCCAGCAGCTTGATAGCGGGATCGGGGCAAGAGACCCAGTACTTC. Its protein product is CASSLIAGSGQETQYF. Together with reference TRBV7-2 and TRBJ2-5, the CDR3 gives the full variable domain: GAGVSQSPSNKVTEKGKDVELRCDPISGHTALYWYRQSLGQGLEFLIYFQGNSAPDKSGLPSDRFSAERTGGSVSTLTIQRTQQEDSAVYLCASSLIAGSGQETQYFGPGTRLLVL.

This clonotype was recorded at least ten times. The V gene is TRBV7-9, the J gene TRBJ1-2; 7 nucleotides agree with TRBD1. The V gene end was trimmed by 2 bases and the J gene end by 5 bases; junction bases not matched to a gene: 5. The CDR3 is 14 residues long. The germline gives CDR1 SEHNR, CDR2 FQNEAQ (reference sequence). The CDR3 coding sequence is TGTGCCAGCAGCTTAATAACAGGGGATTATGGCTACACCTTC. Its protein is CASSLITGDYGYTF.

This clonotype was counted at least ten times. This chain connects TRBV6-1 to TRBJ1-2; TRBD1 matches 9 bases. Germline assignment: CDR1 MNHNS and CDR2 SASEGT. The V gene end was trimmed by 0 bases and the J gene end by 8 bases; junction bases not matched to a gene: 7. The CDR3 loop spans 15 amino acids. The CDR3 region has the DNA TGTGCCAGCAGTGAAGCTGTCCGGGACAGGGAAGGCTACACCTTC. Residues: CASSEAVRDREGYTF.

This clonotype was detected ten times or more. The chain couples TRBV7-2 to TRBJ2-7; perhaps TRBD1 as D (5 bases). Germline V lookup: CDR1 SGHTA, CDR2 FQGNSA. The CDR3 is made up of 14 amino acids. V shed 5 bases and J shed 2 bases, with 13 bases lying between them. The chain's CDR3 is CASSPRTGTYEQYF. CDR3 in DNA: TGTGCCAGCAGCCCCAGAACAGGAACCTACGAGCAGTACTTC.

The chain is built from TRBV10-3 and TRBJ1-5; a weak D match, TRBD1 (5 bases). The length of the CDR3 is 14 residues. CDR1 and CDR2 (germline): ENHRY, SYGVKD. V lost 10 bases, J lost 1 base, and 14 bases lay in between. DNA of the CDR3: TGTGCCACCACCGGGGGGGGAAGCAATCAGCCCCAGCATTTT. It is translated as CATTGGGSNQPQHF.

Ten or more counts support this clonotype. The V and J genes are TRBV7-2 and TRBJ2-1; TRBD1 is a possible D gene (6 bases). Between the trimmed V and J ends, which lost 4 bases and 6 bases, there was a span of 16 bases. The CDR3 sequence is 15 residues long. CDR1 and CDR2 from the germline V gene are SGHTA and FQGNSA. DNA for the CDR3: TGTGCCAGCAGCTCCACGGAGTACAGGGTCAATGAGCAGTTCTTC. Translated: CASSSTEYRVNEQFF.

In regard to this clonotype: This may be a read error: a much more frequent sequence differs by one nucleotide. The rearrangement uses TRBV19 and TRBJ2-1, with TRBD2 matching 14 bases. The length of the CDR3 is 15 residues. Germline lookup yields CDR1 LNHDA and CDR2 SQIVND (reference sequence). The CDR3 region is CAIGTSGSSYNEQIF. The CDR3 coding sequence is TGTGCCATAGGGACTAGCGGGAGTTCGTACAATGAGCAGATCTTC.

The chain combines TRBV28 with TRBJ2-7; the D is unclear. This CDR3 contains 12 residues. Trimming left V 7 bases short and J 3 bases short, with 10 bases between. The germline V gene has CDR1 MDHEN and CDR2 SYDVKM. The chain's CDR3 is CASNPGNYEQYF. Here the CDR3 DNA reads TGTGCCAGCAACCCAGGCAACTACGAGCAGTACTTC.